A selection of T cell receptor beta chains follows, all from one sample in a study of T cells in Graves' hyperthyroidism and ophthalmopathy. TCRdb re-derived calls from the multiplex PCR reads in MiXCR, one entry per CDR3 protein. The sample has almost 600,000 distinct CDR3 sequences, around 45% seen once. Material: peripheral blood or thyroid tissue (not recorded which). The receptors were sampled from a woman aged 18-29 years with Graves' hyperthyroidism. Each CDR3 is given with its conserved first and last residue. The D gene is left open where the match is weak. A row's size may be missing; if present it is once, few, many or a size class.

TGTGCCAGCAGCTTAGGGCTTAGTGAGCTGTTTTTT | CASSLGLSELFF | TRBV7-6 | NA | NA | TRBJ2-2
TGTGCCAGCAGCCTCACAGGGGACTCTGGAAACACCATATATTTT | CASSLTGDSGNTIYF | TRBV9 | TRBD1 | many | TRBJ1-3
TGTGCCAGCAGCTTGTCAGGGGGCGCGGGGGAGACCCAGTACTTC | CASSLSGGAGETQYF | TRBV7-3 | TRBD1 | once | TRBJ2-5
TGCAGTGCCCGCCCCCCGAACACTGAAGCTTTCTTT | CSARPPNTEAFF | TRBV20-1 | NA | many | TRBJ1-1
TGTGCCAGCAGCGTTATGGGAGGGGGTTGGGACGAGCAGTACTTC | CASSVMGGGWDEQYF | TRBV9 | NA | NA | TRBJ2-7
TGTGCCAGCAGCGTAGAGAAGTACACCGGGGAGCTGTTTTTT | CASSVEKYTGELFF | TRBV9 | NA | NA | TRBJ2-2
TGTGCCAGCAGGCTAACAGGGGGCTCCTACAATGAGCAGTTCTTC | CASRLTGGSYNEQFF | TRBV5-4 | TRBD1 | NA | TRBJ2-1
TGTGCCAGCAGACTAGCGGGAGGAACCTTCTCCTACGAGCAGTACTTC | CASRLAGGTFSYEQYF | TRBV11-2 | TRBD2 | NA | TRBJ2-7
TGTGCCAGCAGCCAATACTCATACAGTCAAGGGAACACTGAAGCTTTCTTT | CASSQYSYSQGNTEAFF | TRBV3-1 | NA | NA | TRBJ1-1
TGTGCCAGCAGCTTTCGGACTGGCAAACTGTTTTTT | CASSFRTGKLFF | TRBV11-2 | NA | many | TRBJ1-4
TGTGCCAGCAGCTTAGCGGTGGATCAGCCCCAGCATTTT | CASSLAVDQPQHF | TRBV7-6 | NA | many | TRBJ1-5
TGTGCCAGCAGCCCGGGCCCCAATACCGGGACAGGGCGCCAGCCCCAGCATTTT | CASSPGPNTGTGRQPQHF | TRBV5-5 | TRBD1 | few | TRBJ1-5
TGTGCCATCAGTAAGACAAAGACAGGCACAGATACGCAGTATGGCTACACCTTC | CAISKTKTGTDTQYGYTF | TRBV10-3 | NA | NA | TRBJ1-2
TGCAGTGCTAGAGGGGGTCTAGCGGGAGTCGGGGAGCTGTTTTTT | CSARGGLAGVGELFF | TRBV20-1 | TRBD2 | NA | TRBJ2-2
TGCAGTGCTAGAGATCCTAGCGGTTACAATGAGCAGTACTTC | CSARDPSGYNEQYF | TRBV20-1 | TRBD2 | NA | TRBJ2-7
TGTGCCACCAGTGGCTCCGGGACTAGCGGGAGGGCCAATAAACATGAGCAGTTCTTC | CATSGSGTSGRANKHEQFF | TRBV24-1 | TRBD2 | NA | TRBJ2-1
TGTGCCAGCAGTGAAGACGCAGCTGGAAACACCATATATTTT | CASSEDAAGNTIYF | TRBV6-1 | NA | many | TRBJ1-3
TGTGCCACCAGCAGCATGGACCTCACCTACACCGGGGAGCTGTTTTTT | CATSSMDLTYTGELFF | TRBV15 | NA | once | TRBJ2-2
TGTGCCAGCAGTGTTGCGGGGACCACCAAAAACATTCAGTACTTC | CASSVAGTTKNIQYF | TRBV2 | NA | once | TRBJ2-4
TGCAGCGTTGTGACAGGGGGCAACTATGGCTACACCTTC | CSVVTGGNYGYTF | TRBV29-1 | TRBD1 | once | TRBJ1-2
TGTGCCAGTAGTAAGACAGGGGTAACTGAAGCTTTCTTT | CASSKTGVTEAFF | TRBV19 | TRBD1 | many | TRBJ1-1
TGCAGTGCCGGGACCGCGAGGGCTGGCTACACCTTC | CSAGTARAGYTF | TRBV20-1 | NA | many | TRBJ1-2
TGTGCCACCAGCAGTGGCGGGTCAGGCTACGAGCAGTACTTC | CATSSGGSGYEQYF | TRBV15 | NA | many | TRBJ2-7
TGTGCCAGCAGTAAGAAACCGGGAGGGAACACTGAAGCTTTCTTT | CASSKKPGGNTEAFF | TRBV6-5 | NA | NA | TRBJ1-1
TGCAGTGCTAGAGAGAGCGGTACCTACGAGCAGTACTTC | CSARESGTYEQYF | TRBV20-1 | NA | many | TRBJ2-7
TGTGCCAGCAGCTTGGACACAGGGAGCACTGAAGCTTTCTTT | CASSLDTGSTEAFF | TRBV7-3 | NA | NA | TRBJ1-1
TGTGCCGCCAGGGGACAGGGGTATAATTCACCCCTCCACTTT | CAARGQGYNSPLHF | TRBV10-3 | TRBD1 | NA | TRBJ1-6
TGTGCCTGGAGTGTGGACGGATTTTACGAGCAGTACTTC | CAWSVDGFYEQYF | TRBV7-3 | NA | NA | TRBJ2-7
TGCGCCAGCAGGGAGGGACAGGTTGGGGTCGAGCAGTACTTC | CASREGQVGVEQYF | TRBV10-2 | TRBD1 | many | TRBJ2-7
TGTGCCAGCAGCCAAGCCGCAGGGGGCTCCTACGAGCAGTACTTC | CASSQAAGGSYEQYF | TRBV14 | TRBD1 | many | TRBJ2-7
TGTGCCAGCAGCTCGCCCGGTCCCACCTCAGCGGAGACCCAGTACTTC | CASSSPGPTSAETQYF | TRBV7-9 | NA | NA | TRBJ2-5
TGTGCCAGCAGTTACTCGCAAGGGGAGACCCAGTACTTC | CASSYSQGETQYF | TRBV6-5 | NA | many | TRBJ2-5
TGTGCCAGCAGCTTTGAGGGCAATGAGCAGTTCTTC | CASSFEGNEQFF | TRBV7-2 | NA | few | TRBJ2-1